Below, 12 T cell receptor beta chains from the same sample are listed, as sequenced in a study of read filtering for tumor transcriptome and immune sequencing. The library was built from approximately 400 ng RNA with molecular barcoded adaptors for alpha/delta and beta/gamma chains. TCRdb redid the calling of the reads with MiXCR, one entry per CDR3 protein. In the table there are around 500 distinct CDR3 sequences, about four fifths of which are singletons. Sequenced material: a population of CD138-negative cells sorted from bone marrow. Source of these receptors: a donor at least 40 years old with multiple myeloma. This table probably holds off-target reads from a library built for another chain.

V usage is TRBV12-3 or TRBV12-4 and J usage is TRBJ2-6; the D gene is possibly TRBD1 (6 bases). The ends were cut back, 6 bases at V and 2 bases at J, with 8 bases in the middle. The CDR3 is made up of 14 amino acids. Here the CDR3 DNA reads TGTGCCAGCAGGGGGGCGGCTGGGGCCAACGTCCTGACTTTC. Translated, it gives CASRGAAGANVLTF.

The chain carries TRBV29-1 and TRBJ1-1; a possible D gene is TRBD1 (5 bases). The CDR3 runs to 13 residues. V dropped 6 bases and J dropped 1 base, with 12 bases sitting between them. The germline V gene has CDR1 SQVTM and CDR2 ANQGSEA. CDR3 sequence (DNA): TGCAGCGTAATACGGGACGGGAACACTGAAGCTTTCTTT. Protein product: CSVIRDGNTEAFF.

The chain has TRBV29-1 and TRBJ1-1; tentatively, D is TRBD1 (5 bases). The CDR3 loop spans 13 amino acids. Trimming took 6 bases from V and 0 from J, leaving 11 bases between them. Germline CDR1 is SQVTM and CDR2 is ANQGSEA. In nucleotides, the CDR3 is TGCAGCGTGGCGACGACAGTGAACACTGAAGCTTTCTTT. Residues: CSVATTVNTEAFF.

V is TRBV4-1 and J is TRBJ2-5, with TRBD1 matching 10 bases. Trimming at V came to 2 bases and at J to 5 bases, leaving 2 bases not matched to a gene. Looked up from germline, CDR1 is MGHRA and CDR2 is YSYEKL. CDR3 length: 14 residues. The CDR3 spells CASSQSGQGETQYF. The CDR3 nucleotides read TGCGCCAGCAGCCAATCGGGACAGGGGGAGACCCAGTACTTC.

The CDR3 DNA reads TGTGCCAGCAGCTTAGGGGACTCAAGACCCTACGAGCAGTACTTC. It codes for CASSLGDSRPYEQYF. This sequence joins TRBV7-2 and TRBJ2-7, with D possibly matching TRBD2 (6 bases). The CDR3 runs to 15 residues. The V end lost 1 base, the J end lost 2 bases, and 12 bases lay between the germline ends. The germline V gene encodes CDR1 SGHTA and CDR2 FQGNSA.

The CDR3 bases are TGTGCCAGTAGTATAGATTCCCGGGATAGGCCGTTCTTC. Residues: CASSIDSRDRPFF. The rearrangement links TRBV19 to TRBJ2-1; D is perhaps TRBD2 (5 bases). This CDR3 region has 13 residues. Trimming pared 0 bases from V and 15 bases from J, leaving 15 bases between. Germline values: CDR1 LNHDA, CDR2 SQIVND (reference sequence).

The chain is built from TRBV11-2 and TRBJ2-7; D gene unclear. The V and J ends lost 2 bases and 2 bases respectively, with 10 bases between them. Germline-derived CDR1 and CDR2 are SGHAT and FQNNGV. CDR3 length: 14 residues. In DNA form, the CDR3 reads TGTGCCAGCAGCTTAACGGACGGCGCCTACGAGCAGTACTTC. Its protein is CASSLTDGAYEQYF. Looking up the rest from reference TRBV11-2 and TRBJ2-7 gives the full variable domain: EAGVAQSPRYKIIEKRQSVAFWCNPISGHATLYWYQQILGQGPKLLIQFQNNGVVDDSQLPKDRFSAERLKGVDSTLKIQPAKLEDSAVYLCASSLTDGAYEQYFGPGTRLTVT.

The CDR3, as DNA: TGCGCCAGCAGCCAAAACAGGGGAGGGACTGAAGCTTTCTTT. It specifies CASSQNRGGTEAFF. The chain is built from TRBV4-3 and TRBJ1-1, with TRBD1 matching 7 bases. Germline V gene data show CDR1 as LGHNA and CDR2 as YSLEER. The CDR3 loop spans 14 amino acids. After removal of 2 bases from V and 5 bases from J, the junction contained 5 bases not matched to a gene.

Comment on this clonotype: The junction shows a germline mismatch at one end, possibly a read error. Here the CDR3 reads CASSSHLSGSTQETQYF. DNA of the CDR3: TGCGCCAGCAGCTCCCACCTTAGCGGGAGTACCCAAGAGACACAGTACTTC. The V and J genes are TRBV5-1 and TRBJ2-5; 9 bases agree with TRBD2. Germline V gene lookup returns CDR1 SGHRS and CDR2 YFSETQ. CDR3 length: 17 residues.

The chain joins TRBV12-3 or TRBV12-4 to TRBJ2-1; a weak D match, TRBD2 (7 bases). With 7 bases removed from V and 10 bases from J, the gap between germline ends came to 23 bases. This CDR3 has 15 amino acids. The CDR3 nucleotides read TGTGCCAGCACCCTAGGGGGGGGAAAACAAAGCGAGCAGTTCTTC. The encoded protein is CASTLGGGKQSEQFF.

The chain couples TRBV6-1 to TRBJ1-1; possibly TRBD1 for D (6 bases). CDR1 and CDR2 from the germline V gene are MNHNS and SASEGT. CDR3 length: 14 amino acids. The ends were cut back, 5 bases at V and 7 bases at J, with 17 bases in the middle. CDR3 in amino acids: CASSPRGRGREAFF. The DNA for the CDR3 is TGTGCCAGCAGTCCCCGCGGCAGGGGCCGTGAAGCTTTCTTT.

The CDR3: CASSPDGNTEAFF. For the CDR3, the DNA is TGTGCCAGCTCACCGGACGGGAACACTGAAGCTTTCTTT. The chain carries TRBV18 and TRBJ1-1, with no clear D. Germline CDR1 and CDR2: KGHSH and LQKENI. Trimming cost V 3 bases and J 1 base, with 6 bases left between them. The CDR3 has 13 amino acids. The entire variable domain, with the rest obtained from reference TRBV18 and TRBJ1-1, is as follows: NAGVMQNPRHLVRRRGQEARLRCSPMKGHSHVYWYRQLPEEGLKFMVYLQKENIIDESGMPKERFSAEFPKEGPSILRIQQVVRGDSAAYFCASSPDGNTEAFFGQGTRLTVV.